These 19 T cell receptor beta chains came from one sample sequenced in a study of T cells in Graves' hyperthyroidism and ophthalmopathy. The investigators amplified TCR beta CDR3 regions from RNA transcripts. When the TCR CDR3 underwent first-round RT-PCR, the HTBI primer set was used. From the multiplex PCR reads, TCRdb called clonotypes with MiXCR, one entry per CDR3 protein. Found here are approximately 210,000 distinct CDR3 sequences, about 15% of them singletons; the top ten hold around 52%. Sequenced sample: blood. The receptors derive from a man aged 50 to 60 with Graves' hyperthyroidism.

This clonotype occurred many times. The chain links TRBV12-3 or TRBV12-4 to TRBJ1-3; D unclear. Deletions cut 2 bases from V and 0 bases from J, with 5 bases between. The CDR3 is 14 residues long. CDR3 coding DNA: TGTGCCAGCAGTTTAAGGCACTCTGGAAACACCATATATTTT. Residues: CASSLRHSGNTIYF.

This clonotype was seen many times. The chain carries TRBV20-1 and TRBJ2-3; maybe TRBD1 (5 bases). V lost 6 bases to trimming and J lost 1 base, with 11 bases between them. The CDR3 extends over 13 amino acids. Germline assignment: CDR1 DFQATT and CDR2 SNEGSKA (reference sequence). CDR3 bases: TGCAGTGCAAAAAAGACAGGCACAGATACGCAGTATTTT. This translates into CSAKKTGTDTQYF.

In this sample, this clonotype turned up a few times. This chain uses TRBV14 with TRBJ2-1; D remains ambiguous. V lost 2 bases and J lost 7, with 21 bases in between. The CDR3 length is 17 residues. Germline CDR1 reads SGHDN; CDR2 reads FVKESK. The CDR3 loop reads CASSQKRPVGYLNEQFF. CDR3 nucleotide sequence: TGTGCCAGCAGCCAAAAGAGGCCAGTCGGTTATTTAAATGAGCAGTTCTTC.

This clonotype was seen only a few times. The chain recombines TRBV5-8 with TRBJ1-5; tentative D call: TRBD1 (5 bases). CDR1 is SGHTS and CDR2 is YDEGEE in the germline V gene. Trimming pared 4 bases from V and 0 bases from J, leaving 14 bases between. The CDR3 has 16 amino acids. The DNA for the CDR3 is TGTGCCAGCAGCCCGACAGTTGTCTATAGCAATCAGCCCCAGCATTTT. Protein sequence: CASSPTVVYSNQPQHF.

About this clonotype itself: The junction departs from the called germline gene at one end, perhaps through a read error. This sequence joins TRBV12-3 or TRBV12-4 and TRBJ2-5; D is uncertain. The CDR3 spans 13 residues. In nucleotides, the CDR3 is TGTGCCAGCAGCTCAAGTGGCCAAGACACCCAGTACTTC. This gives the protein CASSSSGQDTQYF.

This chain joins TRBV20-1 and TRBJ2-3, with D perhaps matching TRBD2 (6 bases). The V gene lost 0 bases and the J gene lost 5 bases, with 15 bases spanning the gap. This CDR3 is built from 15 residues. The germline V gene has CDR1 DFQATT and CDR2 SNEGSKA (reference sequence). DNA of the CDR3: TGCAGTGCTAGAGATTTTCGGGGGTTGGGAGATACGCAGTATTTT. Translating it yields CSARDFRGLGDTQYF.

This clonotype was seen more than once but under ten times. The chain is built from TRBV7-3 and TRBJ2-2; D gene ambiguous. The CDR3 totals 17 residues. The germline gives CDR1 SGHTA, CDR2 FQGTGA. Trimming removed 5 bases at V and 0 bases at J, with 16 bases between. The CDR3, as DNA: TGTGCCAGCAGCCTCCCTCGAGGAGCCGCGAACACCGGGGAGCTGTTTTTT. Translating it yields CASSLPRGAANTGELFF.

This clonotype appeared many times. The genes are TRBV28 and TRBJ2-3; TRBD1 matches at 8 bases. The CDR3 runs 17 residues. Germline V CDR1 and CDR2: MDHEN, SYDVKM. Trimming cost V 1 base and J 2 bases; bases outside gene matches: 8. CDR3 sequence reads: CASSLFGTGSDTDTQYF. The CDR3 DNA sequence: TGTGCCAGCAGTTTATTTGGGACAGGCTCAGACACAGATACGCAGTATTTT.

This clonotype was observed a few times. The V gene is TRBV6-1, the J gene TRBJ2-1; possibly TRBD1 or TRBD2 for D (5 bases each). Trimming removed 6 bases at V and 5 bases at J, with 14 bases between. The CDR3 covers 14 residues. CDR1 is MNHNS, CDR2 SASEGT, per germline. CDR3 residues: CASSRIEGHNEQFF. The CDR3 DNA reads TGTGCCAGCAGCCGCATCGAGGGGCACAATGAGCAGTTCTTC.

The V and J genes are TRBV20-1 and TRBJ1-5; D ambiguous. Deletions cut 3 bases from V and 4 bases from J, with 19 bases between. This CDR3 contains 16 residues. The germline V gene has CDR1 DFQATT and CDR2 SNEGSKA (reference sequence). The CDR3 DNA sequence: TGCAGTGCTAGTGTAGAACTACCGAACTTAAATCAGCCCCAGCATTTT. Translated, it gives CSASVELPNLNQPQHF.

This clonotype was seen only a few times. V gene TRBV4-2 combines with J gene TRBJ2-3, with 8 bases lining up with TRBD1. This CDR3 comprises 16 residues. V was pared by 4 bases and J by 2 bases, with 8 bases of the junction left unmatched. Germline loops: CDR1 LGHNA, CDR2 YNFKEQ. CDR3 DNA: TGTGCCAGCAGCCGAGACAGGGGTCTGAACACAGATACGCAGTATTTT. Translation gives CASSRDRGLNTDTQYF.

In this sample, this clonotype turned up many times. This chain uses TRBV12-3 or TRBV12-4 with TRBJ1-4, with 11 bases lining up with TRBD1. The CDR3 consists of 14 residues. V shed 4 bases, J shed 8 bases, and the junction held 3 bases outside the gene matches. CDR3 protein: CASSWTGGEEKLFF. Written as DNA, the CDR3 is TGTGCCAGCAGTTGGACAGGGGGCGAGGAAAAACTGTTTTTT.

DNA of the CDR3: TGCGCCAGCCGTCCCCGCGCGGACTCCTACGAGCAGTACTTC. Encoded protein: CASRPRADSYEQYF. This rearrangement joins TRBV5-1 to TRBJ2-7; D call uncertain. V was clipped by 7 bases and J by 0 bases, with 14 bases between them. CDR1 is SGHRS and CDR2 is YFSETQ in the germline V gene. The CDR3 spans 14 residues.

This clonotype has ten or more counts. The chain couples TRBV7-8 to TRBJ2-1; 8 bases match TRBD2. The junction had 10 bases not matched to a gene; V was cut back by 0 bases and J by 6 bases. The CDR3 consists of 17 residues. The germline V gene encodes CDR1 SGHVS and CDR2 FQNEAQ. The CDR3 sequence: CASSLAGGRLLSNEQFF. In nucleotides, the CDR3 is TGTGCCAGCAGCTTAGCCGGCGGGAGGCTACTAAGCAATGAGCAGTTCTTC.

This clonotype was counted at least ten times. The chain is built from TRBV4-1 and TRBJ2-7, with D perhaps TRBD1 (6 bases). Trimming took 3 bases from V and 3 from J, leaving 18 bases between them. The CDR3 is 16 amino acids. Germline-derived CDR1 and CDR2 are MGHRA and YSYEKL. The CDR3 sequence: CASSQDNVQGFYEQYF. The CDR3 bases are TGCGCCAGCAGCCAGGATAATGTCCAGGGGTTCTACGAGCAGTACTTC.

This clonotype came up many times. The chain couples TRBV6-1 to TRBJ1-1, with D unresolved. V was pared by 9 bases and J by 0 bases, with 11 bases between. Germline V gene data show CDR1 as MNHNS and CDR2 as SASEGT. This CDR3 region has 13 residues. The CDR3 DNA reads as TGTGCCAGTCAGATTGAGATGAACACTGAAGCTTTCTTT. Its translation: CASQIEMNTEAFF.

The chain recombines TRBV28 with TRBJ2-7, with 7 positions matching TRBD2. The germline gives CDR1 MDHEN, CDR2 SYDVKM. There are 12 residues in the CDR3. After removal of 8 bases from V and 9 bases from J, the junction contained 10 bases not matched to a gene. The DNA of the CDR3 is TGTGCCAGCTCCGGGCGGGAGAGTTGGCAGTACTTC. Protein sequence: CASSGRESWQYF.

This clonotype was counted at least ten times. V gene TRBV12-3 or TRBV12-4 combines with J gene TRBJ2-2; 8 bases agree with TRBD2. Unmatched junction bases numbered 12, after V lost 1 base and J lost 2 bases. The CDR3 contains 19 residues. CDR3 sequence (DNA): TGTGCCAGCAGTTTAGGGTTTCGGGAGCGGGAGTTCAACACCGGGGAGCTGTTTTTT. Translating it yields CASSLGFREREFNTGELFF.

The rearrangement links TRBV28 to TRBJ1-1, with D possibly matching TRBD1 (6 bases). The germline CDR1 and CDR2 sequences are MDHEN and SYDVKM. There are 13 residues in the CDR3. V was pared by 8 bases and J by 7 bases, with 17 bases between. The CDR3 sequence is CASRHREFSEAFF. DNA for the CDR3: TGTGCCAGCCGTCACAGGGAGTTTAGTGAAGCTTTCTTT.